The 15 T cell receptor beta chains below all came from one sample that was sequenced in a study of blood T cell repertoires in COVID-19. Assay: immunoSEQ multiplex PCR; the TCRdb copy retains only in-frame clones and omits some. The repertoire holds around 190,000 clones, roughly 90% seen once, with around 20% in the top ten. The specimen was peripheral blood. These receptors all come from a man between 65 and 80 years old with active or convalescent COVID-19.

The gene calls are TRBV27 and TRBJ2-2, with D perhaps matching TRBD1 (6 bases). Germline CDR1 and CDR2: MNHEY and SMNVEV (reference sequence). V was cut by 5 bases and J by 5 bases, with 18 bases left in between. The CDR3 contains 16 residues. The CDR3 reads CASSPVWGLGTGELFF. In DNA form, the CDR3 reads TGTGCCAGCAGTCCCGTTTGGGGGCTGGGGACCGGGGAGCTGTTTTTT.

The rearrangement links TRBV5-1 to TRBJ2-7, with no clear D. The germline V gene encodes CDR1 SGHRS and CDR2 YFSETQ. The CDR3 has 13 amino acids. Deletions cut 2 bases from V and 2 bases from J, with 8 bases between. In DNA form, the CDR3 reads TGCGCCAGCAGCTTCGCCCTACCCTACGAGCAGTACTTC. It codes for CASSFALPYEQYF. Supplemented by reference TRBV5-1 and TRBJ2-7, the full variable domain reads KAGVTQTPRYLIKTRGQQVTLSCSPISGHRSVSWYQQTPGQGLQFLFEYFSETQRNKGNFPGRFSGRQFSNSRSEMNVSTLELGDSALYLCASSFALPYEQYFGPGTRLTVT.

This clone came up many times. V gene TRBV14 combines with J gene TRBJ1-4; TRBD1 aligns across 7 bases. V was clipped by 4 bases and J by 6 bases; unmatched bases: 8. There are 15 residues in the CDR3. In germline, CDR1 is SGHDN, CDR2 FVKESK. CDR3 sequence (DNA): TGTGCCAGCAGCCCGAGACAGGGCCCTGATGAAAAACTGTTTTTT. Protein sequence: CASSPRQGPDEKLFF.

The chain has TRBV19 and TRBJ1-3; D is perhaps TRBD1 (6 bases). CDR1 is LNHDA and CDR2 is SQIVND in the germline V gene (reference sequence). V gave up 4 bases and J gave up 0 bases, with 7 bases separating them. This CDR3 comprises 14 residues. The CDR3, as DNA: TGTGCCAGTAGTAGAGGGGGCTCTGGAAACACCATATATTTT. Its protein product is CASSRGGSGNTIYF.

This sequence joins TRBV21-1 and TRBJ2-3; the table calls TRBD2, which could not be checked here. TRBV21-1 represents a pseudogene. The CDR3 sequence is 14 residues long. The CDR3 nucleotides read TGTGCCAGCAGCTCCCGCGGGATTGTAGATACGCAGTATTTT. Protein sequence: CASSSRGIVDTQYF.

The rearrangement links TRBV6-5 to TRBJ1-2; the match to TRBD1 covers 7 bases. CDR3 size: 16 residues. After removal of 2 bases from V and 3 bases from J, the junction contained 9 bases not matched to a gene. Germline V CDR1 and CDR2: MNHEY, SVGAGI. The CDR3 DNA reads as TGTGCCAGCAGTTACGACAGGGACCAAGGGGACTATGGCTACACCTTC. Its protein is CASSYDRDQGDYGYTF.

The chain employs TRBV19 and TRBJ1-5, with D perhaps matching TRBD1 (6 bases). From germline, CDR1 is LNHDA and CDR2 SQIVND (reference sequence). V lost 0 bases to trimming and J lost 0 bases, with 9 bases between them. This CDR3 is 16 amino acids long. CDR3 nucleotides: TGTGCCAGTAGTATAGAGGGCAGGGGTAGCAATCAGCCCCAGCATTTT. Translation gives CASSIEGRGSNQPQHF.

This sequence joins TRBV7-9 and TRBJ2-5, with 9 positions matching TRBD1. This CDR3 is 15 amino acids long. Germline V gene sequence: CDR1 SEHNR, CDR2 FQNEAQ (reference sequence). The trim removed 3 bases at V and 1 base at J, leaving 3 bases unmatched. In nucleotides, the CDR3 is TGTGCCAGCAGCTTTTACAGGGGGCTCCAAGAGACCCAGTACTTC. Translated: CASSFYRGLQETQYF.

This chain joins TRBV3-1 (or the pseudogene TRBV3-2) and TRBJ2-6, with D unclear. The germline CDR1 and CDR2 sequences are LGHDT and YNNKEL (reference sequence). This CDR3 is built from 15 residues. Trimming left V 1 base short and J 0 bases short, with 4 bases between. The CDR3 coding sequence is TGTGCCAGCAGCCAAGCCCGCTCTGGGGCCAACGTCCTGACTTTC. Translated, it gives CASSQARSGANVLTF.

The J gene is TRBJ1-1, the V gene TRBV27; D call uncertain. From germline, CDR1 is MNHEY and CDR2 SMNVEV (reference sequence). The CDR3 length is 15 residues. Trimming took 5 bases from V and 4 from J, leaving 17 bases between them. The CDR3, as DNA: TGTGCCAGCAGTCCCGGGCCCGGCGGGAGCACTGAAGCTTTCTTT. Translation gives CASSPGPGGSTEAFF.

The V and J genes are TRBV9 and TRBJ2-2; 9 positions match TRBD1. The CDR3 runs to 14 residues. With V trimmed by 2 bases and J by 7 bases, 3 bases remained unmatched. Looked up from germline, CDR1 is SGDLS and CDR2 is YYNGEE. Here the CDR3 reads CASSVRQGVGELFF. The CDR3 coding sequence is TGTGCCAGCAGCGTCCGACAGGGGGTCGGGGAGCTGTTTTTT.

In the case of this clone: Sequence at one end of the junction differs from germline and may be a read error. The chain combines TRBV7-9 with TRBJ1-1; D call uncertain. The CDR3 has 14 residues. From germline, CDR1 is SEHNR and CDR2 FQNEAQ (reference sequence). The CDR3 region is CASCLMNSDTEAFF. Written as DNA, the CDR3 is TGTGCCAGCTGCTTGATGAACTCGGACACTGAAGCTTTCTTT.

The chain employs TRBV7-8 and TRBJ1-1; no firm D call. Deletions cut 5 bases from V and 1 base from J, with 11 bases between. The CDR3 is made up of 14 amino acids. Germline loops: CDR1 SGHVS, CDR2 FQNEAQ. CDR3 protein: CASSPGRSNTEAFF. Here the CDR3 DNA reads TGTGCCAGCAGCCCCGGGAGATCGAACACTGAAGCTTTCTTT.

The chain employs TRBV5-1 and TRBJ1-1; D is perhaps TRBD1 (6 bases). Trimming removed 0 bases at V and 4 bases at J, with 7 bases between. This CDR3 region has 13 residues. CDR1 and CDR2 (germline): SGHRS, YFSETQ. The CDR3 region is CASSLGGRTEAFF. CDR3 DNA sequence: TGCGCCAGCAGCTTGGGGGGGCGCACTGAAGCTTTCTTT.

The chain links TRBV18 to TRBJ2-7; TRBD2 matches at 7 bases. The J segment lost 2 bases and the V segment lost 0 bases, leaving 4 bases of the junction unmatched. Germline V lookup: CDR1 KGHSH, CDR2 LQKENI. The CDR3 has 15 amino acids. The CDR3 DNA reads TGTGCCAGCTCACCACCCCTAGCGGCCACCTACGAGCAGTACTTC. Protein: CASSPPLAATYEQYF.